This T cell receptor (beta chain) is drawn from a study of shared clonotypes between healthy human individuals. This CDR3 is built from 13 residues. Germline assignment: CDR1 SGHDT and CDR2 YYEEEE. The V and J ends lost 3 bases and 3 bases respectively, with 9 bases between them. Memory CD4+ cells were the fraction left after CD45RA+ naive selection. TCRdb's copy holds only in-frame clones and misses some; the assay was immunoSEQ multiplex PCR. Among fewer than 2.5 million clones listed, roughly 93% were seen once. The chain recombines TRBV5-6 with TRBJ1-1; no clear D. This TCR was recovered from a man in his late teens or twenties in good health. Some clones in this sample may be carry-over from other donors' samples. The specimen was naive CD4+ T cells from PBMCs. Subset indicated: CD45RA+ positively selected. CDR3 region: CASSSAPDTEAFF. The DNA for the CDR3 is TGTGCCAGCAGCTCCGCCCCAGACACTGAAGCTTTCTTT.